This entry is about one T cell receptor beta chain. The antigen this receptor binds is unknown. No base-level quality is on record; no much larger clone is a single base apart. From its cysteine to its phenylalanine, the CDR3 spans 14 amino acids. Kept here is only the CDR3 DNA, which spans 42 bases and is read in frame from base 1. Trimming leaves V shorter by 6 bases and J shorter by 9 bases, with the junction holding 11 bases beyond the gene matches. This entry comes from a study of T cell repertoires in cytomegalovirus infection (dated by TCRdb to the late 2010s). About the investigation overall: Donor HLA type was relevant to the analysis, because carriage of CMV infection together with the matching HLA type was indicated by public TCR beta signatures.

Reads for this sample came from an Illumina HiSeq 1500. Using fastp trimming at Q25 and MiXCR clonotype assembly, TCRdb reanalyzed the public sequencing data and kept in-frame beta chains. For every CDR3 protein sequence, its rows merge into one entry that carries the most common genes and DNA. The sample table contains around 550,000 distinct CDR3 sequences; only one count was recorded for 26% of them. About 13% of the sample belongs to the ten largest clones. The paper as a whole reports these results and caveats: Carriers of CMV infection plus the relevant HLA type were discriminated by the cumulative frequency of public TCR beta family members in the study cohort and in an independent 352-donor cohort. In the ex vivo response, HLA-C-restricted CMV-specific TCR beta clonotypes were dominant, and in two of eight donors the single most frequent clonotype came from this HLA-C-restricted group.

This TCR came from a human donor in good health (CMV status not recorded). Some clones in this sample may be carry-over from other donors' samples. The chain links TRBV12-3 or TRBV12-4 with TRBJ1-5; the central 7 bases match TRBD1. Sequenced sample: PBMCs. The CDR3 here reads CASSPGQHLSPQHF. The nucleotide sequence reads as follows: TGTGCCAGCAGCCCGGGACAGCACCTCTCGCCCCAGCATTTT.